A single sample is the source of the 6 T cell receptor beta chains below, sequenced in a study of Graves' ophthalmopathy and Graves' hyperthyroidism (dated by TCRdb to between 2017 and 2018). The run used an Illumina HiSeq 2000. For repertoire sequencing, the TCR beta CDR3 regions were amplified from RNA transcripts. The first round of RT-PCR was done with HTBI primers and the Qiagen OneStep RT-PCR kit, and was followed by a second round of multiplex PCR, then size selection and purification. TCRdb redid the processing of the public reads, applying fastp at Q25 and MiXCR, and retained in-frame beta chains. Each CDR3 protein appears once, grouped with its most common genes and DNA. The sample data list 350,000 or so distinct CDR3 sequences, and roughly 17% of these were observed just once. Clones ranked in the top ten supply around an eighth of the sample. The sample comprised peripheral blood. All receptors derive from an adult man with Graves' ophthalmopathy.

The chain uses TRBV19 and TRBJ2-2; 8 bases line up with TRBD2. The CDR3 loop spans 15 amino acids. Germline lookup yields CDR1 LNHDA and CDR2 SQIVND (reference sequence). V lost 6 bases and J lost 5; bases outside the gene matches: 8. The CDR3 loop is CASRAGAGNTGELFF. CDR3 DNA: TGTGCCAGTAGAGCGGGAGCGGGTAATACCGGGGAGCTGTTTTTT.

This clonotype was detected only once. The junction departs from the called germline gene at one end, perhaps through a read error. The J gene is TRBJ2-5, the V gene TRBV4-1, with TRBD1 matching over 7 bases. The J call may not be correct, given that the DNA end is closer to TRBJ2-7. The CDR3 is made up of 16 amino acids. Germline V lookup: CDR1 MGHRA, CDR2 YSYEKL. The CDR3 DNA reads TGCGCCAGCAGACAAGGCTGGCAGGGGGTGGACTACGAGCAGTACTTC. Its translation is CASRQGWQGVDYEQYF.

In its sample, this clonotype was seen many times. This sequence joins TRBV5-1 and TRBJ1-1, with D maybe TRBD1 (6 bases). Germline assignment: CDR1 SGHRS and CDR2 YFSETQ. This CDR3 has 15 residues. V dropped 4 bases and J dropped 0 bases, with 13 bases sitting between them. The DNA for the CDR3 is TGCGCCAGCAGCGAGAAACAGGGTATGAACACTGAAGCTTTCTTT. Its translation is CASSEKQGMNTEAFF.

This clonotype has ten or more counts. This may arise from a read error, as a much more abundant clone is one base away. The chain uses TRBV7-2 and TRBJ1-2; TRBD1 matches 9 bases. Germline loops: CDR1 SGHTA, CDR2 FQGNSA. The CDR3 loop spans 14 amino acids. DNA for the CDR3: TGTGCCAACAGCTTTCGGACAGGGGAAAATGGCTACACCTTC. This codes for CANSFRTGENGYTF.

This clonotype showed up many times. V and J are TRBV25-1 and TRBJ2-7; 10 positions agree with TRBD2. This CDR3 spans 14 amino acids. The V segment lost 4 bases and the J segment 1 base; nucleotides outside the gene matches: 1. The germline CDR1 and CDR2 sequences are MGHDK and SYGVNS. The CDR3 region is CASSVAGGSYEQYF. CDR3 sequence (DNA): TGTGCCAGCAGTGTAGCGGGAGGATCCTACGAGCAGTACTTC.

This clonotype was seen more than once but under ten times. Here the CDR3 DNA reads TGTGCCAGTAGTATGGGACGGTCCCAAGAGACCCAGTACTTC. The encoded protein is CASSMGRSQETQYF. V is TRBV19 and J is TRBJ2-5; possibly TRBD1 or TRBD2 for D (5 bases each). Germline V CDR1 and CDR2: LNHDA, SQIVND (reference sequence). V lost 3 bases and J lost 1, with 9 bases in between. This CDR3 is built from 14 residues.